Described below is a single T cell receptor (beta chain) sequence and its context. The sample is drawn from a study of blood T cell repertoires in COVID-19. Clones were sequenced by immunoSEQ multiplex PCR, and TCRdb holds only the in-frame ones, with some missing. The repertoire holds about 190,000 clones, with approximately 84% as singletons. Looked up from germline, CDR1 is MNHNS and CDR2 is SASEGT. CDR3 size: 14 residues. The trim removed 1 base at V and 4 bases at J, leaving 2 bases unmatched. The chain recombines TRBV6-1 with TRBJ2-5, with 8 nucleotides matching TRBD2. This TCR came from a woman under 40 who had recovered from COVID-19. Sequencing was done on a sample of PBMCs or T cells enriched from blood (not recorded which). CDR3 loop: CASSEGGGLETQYF. Here the CDR3 DNA reads TGTGCCAGCAGTGAAGGCGGGGGGCTAGAGACCCAGTACTTC.